The clone carrying this TCR beta chain has more than one count but fewer than ten. Its antigen remains unidentified. Expressed TCRB transcripts were sequenced after all isolated RNA was converted to cDNA. Only in-frame clones appear in the TCRdb table, and some are missing; sequencing was by immunoSEQ multiplex PCR. The data show roughly 610,000 clones, with about 14% seen just once and roughly 0.098% held by the top ten. The data derive from a study of beta chain features in type 1 diabetes. As for the study in general: The study found patients and healthy donors alike in age, gender and cell yields.

The study's findings and limits: With patients and controls alike, PCR might favor shorter templates to an equal degree. Within each of all four CD4+ subsets, Type 1 diabetes patients had TCRB CDR3s that were moderately but significantly shorter. In comparison with healthy donors, patients had naive, central memory and Treg TCRB repertoires that appeared more similar.

Sequencing was performed on naive CD4+ T cells from blood. The clonotype was recovered from a man aged 18 to 29 in good health.

The CDR3 DNA reads TGTGCCAGCAGCTTAAGGGGCGGGGAGCTGTTTTTT. Protein: CASSLRGGELFF. This rearrangement joins TRBV7-3 to TRBJ2-2; D uncertain. The CDR3 spans 12 residues. Trimming left V 1 base short and J 7 bases short, with 4 bases between. The germline V gene has CDR1 SGHTA and CDR2 FQGTGA.